Presented here are 29 T cell receptor beta chains from one specimen sequenced in a study of molecular identifiers for immune sequencing clone quantification. TCRdb redid the calling of the PCR reads with MiXCR, one entry per CDR3 protein. The sample contains about 510,000 distinct CDR3 sequences, roughly 23% of which appear only once. Sample: naive CD8+ T cells from blood, with Jurkat cell RNA spiked in. Subset in this sample: FACS-sorted CD8+CD4-CCR7+CD45RA+ naive T cells. These receptors originate from a human donor in good health. Some libraries in this study had Jurkat cell RNA spiked in.

The sample holds one count of this clonotype. A much larger clone sits a single nucleotide away, making a read error possible. V and J are TRBV7-2 and TRBJ2-3, with D maybe TRBD2 (6 bases). The CDR3 totals 15 residues. Germline assignment: CDR1 SGHTA and CDR2 FQGNSA. Trimming took off 5 bases at V and 2 bases at J, with 14 bases between the two ends. CDR3 bases: TGTGCCAGCAGCCTCTTTAGCGGCTACACAGATACGCAGTATTTT. This gives the protein CASSLFSGYTDTQYF. The whole variable domain, filled in from reference TRBV7-2 and TRBJ2-3, reads GAGVSQSPSNKVTEKGKDVELRCDPISGHTALYWYRQSLGQGLEFLIYFQGNSAPDKSGLPSDRFSAERTGGSVSTLTIQRTQQEDSAVYLCASSLFSGYTDTQYFGPGTRLTVL.

Regarding this clonotype: A much larger clone sits a single nucleotide away, making a read error possible. The chain has TRBV13 and TRBJ2-3; 12 bases are a match to TRBD2. Germline V gene data show CDR1 as PRHDT and CDR2 as FYEKMQ (reference sequence). This CDR3 comprises 18 residues. Trimming took 4 bases from V and 4 from J; bases not matched to a gene: 12. CDR3: CASSSSSPSGGAPDTQYF. Written as DNA, the CDR3 is TGTGCCAGCAGCTCGAGTAGCCCTAGCGGGGGGGCCCCAGATACGCAGTATTTT.

This clonotype was observed a handful of times. The CDR3 DNA reads as TGTGCCAGCAGCCTGGGAAATCAGGGAGAGCAGTTCTTC. It codes for CASSLGNQGEQFF. This rearrangement joins TRBV7-3 to TRBJ2-1; D may be TRBD1 (5 bases). The V gene's germline CDR1 is SGHTA and CDR2 FQGTGA. This CDR3 has 13 amino acids. V was cut by 5 bases and J by 10 bases, with 15 bases left in between.

About this clonotype itself: Possible read error: a much larger clone is one base away. The V and J genes are TRBV29-1 and TRBJ1-1; D call uncertain. V was clipped by 7 bases and J by 0 bases, with 18 bases between them. The CDR3 has 15 amino acids. The germline V gene encodes CDR1 SQVTM and CDR2 ANQGSEA. The CDR3 region has the DNA TGCAGCGCCCATCCTGAACGGGTCATGAACACTGAAGCTTTCTTT. Amino acid sequence: CSAHPERVMNTEAFF.

Ten or more counts support this clonotype. This chain uses TRBV20-1 with TRBJ2-7, with D possibly TRBD1 on 5 matching bases. This CDR3 is 13 amino acids long. CDR1 DFQATT and CDR2 SNEGSKA come from the germline V gene (reference sequence). Trimming removed 0 bases from V and 6 bases from J, with 12 bases in between. CDR3 DNA sequence: TGCAGTGCTAGAGATGGTGCAGGGTCCGAGCAGTACTTC. It encodes CSARDGAGSEQYF.

This chain links TRBV19 with TRBJ2-3; 7 bases match TRBD2. This CDR3 comprises 15 residues. The ends lost 3 bases at V and 3 bases at J; junction bases unmatched: 6. Germline CDR1 LNHDA, CDR2 SQIVND (reference sequence). CDR3 coding DNA: TGTGCCAGTAGTATTTCAGCGGGGTTGACAGATACGCAGTATTTT. It encodes CASSISAGLTDTQYF.

Ten or more counts support this clonotype. The chain couples TRBV5-4 to TRBJ1-1; D not certain. This CDR3 has 14 amino acids. Trimming left V 5 bases short and J 0 bases short, with 11 bases between. In germline, CDR1 is SGHNT, CDR2 YYREEE (reference sequence). CDR3 amino acids: CASSEGPMNTEAFF. Here the CDR3 DNA reads TGTGCCAGCAGTGAAGGACCCATGAACACTGAAGCTTTCTTT.

This clonotype appeared a few times. V usage is TRBV3-1 and J usage is TRBJ2-7, with D maybe TRBD1 (6 bases). V lost 4 bases and J lost 0, with 13 bases in between. Germline loops: CDR1 LGHDT, CDR2 YNNKEL (reference sequence). There are 15 residues in the CDR3. This chain's CDR3 is CASSPGQPSSYEQYF. For the CDR3, the DNA is TGTGCCAGCAGCCCCGGACAGCCCAGCTCCTACGAGCAGTACTTC.

About this clonotype itself: At one boundary the junction diverges from the germline segment, which might be a read error. The CDR3 region has the DNA TGTGCCGGCAGCGGAAGCGGGGAGCTGTTTTTT. Residues: CAGSGSGELFF. This chain links TRBV27 with TRBJ2-2, with D maybe TRBD2 (5 bases). The germline V gene has CDR1 MNHEY and CDR2 SMNVEV (reference sequence). This CDR3 is 11 amino acids long.

The sample holds many counts of this clonotype. This sequence joins TRBV29-1 and TRBJ2-7; D might be TRBD1 (6 bases). Trimming removed 6 bases from V and 3 bases from J, with 9 bases in between. The CDR3 runs 11 residues. Germline lookup yields CDR1 SQVTM and CDR2 ANQGSEA. This CDR3 is CSVYRDYEQYF. In nucleotides, the CDR3 is TGCAGCGTATACAGGGACTACGAGCAGTACTTC.

For this clonotype: No conserved phenylalanine or tryptophan is present at the end of the CDR3, so a read error is the likely explanation. No DNA is shown, since the ends of the CDR3 on it are uncertain; the CDR3 is the one TCRdb lists. The genes are TRBV7-9 and TRBJ2-1; the table assigns TRBD1, which was not confirmed against the DNA. Inclusive of both ends, the CDR3 amounts to 14 amino acids. Germline values: CDR1 SEHNR, CDR2 FQNEAQ (reference sequence). CDR3 amino acids: CASTRDSSYNEQSL.

This clonotype was counted ten times or more. The gene calls are TRBV12-3 or TRBV12-4 and TRBJ2-2; D not certain. Trimming shortened V by 5 bases and J by 4 bases, and 8 bases separated the two germline ends. The CDR3 totals 13 residues. The CDR3 region is CASSLILTGELFF. The DNA of the CDR3 is TGTGCCAGCAGTCTTATTCTCACCGGGGAGCTGTTTTTT.

This clonotype came up a few times. The chain links TRBV4-1 to TRBJ1-6; D is ambiguous. CDR1 MGHRA and CDR2 YSYEKL come from the germline V gene. Trimming pared 1 base from V and 6 bases from J, leaving 10 bases between. The CDR3 spans 15 residues. This chain's CDR3 is CASSQAQLVNSPLHF. In nucleotides, the CDR3 is TGCGCCAGCAGCCAAGCCCAGCTGGTTAATTCACCCCTCCACTTT.

To note about this clonotype: A much larger clonotype is one base distant, so this may be a read error. The chain couples TRBV7-9 to TRBJ2-3; 10 nucleotides align to TRBD2. CDR3 length: 16 amino acids. CDR1 is SEHNR and CDR2 is FQNEAQ in the germline V gene (reference sequence). CDR3: CAISIPTSGADDTQYF. The CDR3 nucleotides read TGTGCCATCAGCATACCTACTAGCGGGGCGGATGATACGCAGTATTTT.

This clonotype was seen at least ten times. V is TRBV6-5 and J is TRBJ1-6, with D uncertain. V lost 1 base to trimming and J lost 6 bases, with 13 bases between them. Germline lookup yields CDR1 MNHEY and CDR2 SVGAGI. This CDR3 comprises 16 residues. CDR3 nucleotides: TGTGCCAGCAGTTACTACCCTGGTCCGCCTAATTCACCCCTCCACTTT. It specifies CASSYYPGPPNSPLHF.

The V and J genes are TRBV5-6 and TRBJ2-7; TRBD1 might be the D (5 bases). CDR3 length: 16 amino acids. Germline assignment: CDR1 SGHDT and CDR2 YYEEEE. V was pared by 4 bases and J by 1 base, with 18 bases between. CDR3 amino acids: CASSLRVGLLSYEQYF. DNA of the CDR3: TGTGCCAGCAGCCTCAGGGTGGGGCTTTTGTCCTACGAGCAGTACTTC.

This clonotype was counted ten times or more. The chain couples TRBV20-1 to TRBJ2-3; D gene ambiguous. Germline lookup yields CDR1 DFQATT and CDR2 SNEGSKA (reference sequence). There are 14 residues in the CDR3. The V gene lost 5 bases and the J gene lost 4 bases, with 16 bases spanning the gap. The CDR3 region is CSALPRTYSDTQYF. DNA for the CDR3: TGCAGTGCTCTCCCTCGTACATATTCAGATACGCAGTATTTT.

This chain uses TRBV6-2 or TRBV6-3 with TRBJ2-7; D may match TRBD1 or TRBD2 (6 bases each). V lost 0 bases and J 5 bases, leaving 11 bases between the germline ends. Germline values: CDR1 MNHEY, CDR2 SVGEGT. The CDR3 totals 14 residues. The CDR3 protein is CASSYSMGGNEQYF. In nucleotides, the CDR3 is TGTGCCAGCAGTTACTCGATGGGGGGCAACGAGCAGTACTTC.

The sample holds a few counts of this clonotype. The chain uses TRBV6-5 and TRBJ2-3, with a tentative D call TRBD2 (6 bases). Trimming left V 7 bases short and J 2 bases short, with 13 bases between. CDR1 MNHEY and CDR2 SVGAGI come from the germline V gene. The CDR3 consists of 14 residues. The CDR3 DNA reads as TGTGCCAGCAAACCTAGCGCCTACACAGATACGCAGTATTTT. Protein: CASKPSAYTDTQYF.

This sequence joins TRBV6-5 and TRBJ2-7, with a weak D call TRBD1 (6 bases). V dropped 2 bases and J dropped 3 bases, with 8 bases sitting between them. This CDR3 is 13 amino acids long. Germline values: CDR1 MNHEY, CDR2 SVGAGI. CDR3 sequence: CASSYDRNYEQYF. As DNA, the CDR3 is TGTGCCAGCAGTTACGACAGGAACTACGAGCAGTACTTC.

This clonotype was seen only a few times. The V call is TRBV7-6, the J call TRBJ2-5; 11 positions match TRBD2. The length of the CDR3 is 18 residues. The ends lost 5 bases at V and 2 bases at J; junction bases unmatched: 13. Germline V lookup: CDR1 SGHVS, CDR2 FNYEAQ. The CDR3: CASSERLAGNAGQETQYF. The CDR3, as DNA: TGTGCCAGCAGCGAGCGACTAGCGGGGAACGCGGGGCAAGAGACCCAGTACTTC.

The rearrangement links TRBV7-2 to TRBJ2-7; the D gene is possibly TRBD2 (5 bases). The germline V gene encodes CDR1 SGHTA and CDR2 FQGNSA. Trimming cost V 0 bases and J 1 base, with 16 bases left between them. The CDR3 totals 17 residues. The CDR3 DNA sequence: TGTGCCAGCAGCTTAGCGGACGCGGAGGTTTTTTCCTACGAGCAGTACTTC. It codes for CASSLADAEVFSYEQYF.

There are a few counts of this clonotype. The junction shows a germline mismatch at one end, possibly a read error. The J gene is TRBJ1-1, the V gene TRBV9; 8 bases are shared with TRBD1. The CDR3 loop spans 16 amino acids. Germline V gene sequence: CDR1 SGDLS, CDR2 YYNGEE. CDR3 region: CAGSTTGTGDRTEAFF. The CDR3 DNA is TGTGCCGGCAGCACGACCGGGACAGGCGATCGCACTGAAGCTTTCTTT.

This clonotype was detected a few times. This chain uses TRBV29-1 with TRBJ2-7; TRBD2 agrees at 8 bases. Germline CDR1 reads SQVTM; CDR2 reads ANQGSEA. J gave up 4 bases and V 2 bases, and 10 bases lay outside the gene matches. The length of the CDR3 is 15 residues. This chain's CDR3 is CSVELNSGLDYEQYF. CDR3 in DNA: TGCAGCGTTGAACTCAATTCGGGACTAGATTACGAGCAGTACTTC.

This clonotype was seen at least ten times. The chain joins TRBV28 to TRBJ2-7, with a tentative D call TRBD2 (6 bases). Germline CDR1 and CDR2: MDHEN and SYDVKM. Trimming cost V 7 bases and J 3 bases, with 19 bases left between them. The CDR3 has 15 amino acids. The CDR3 sequence is CASTLARRGGYEQYF. In DNA, the CDR3 is TGTGCCAGCACCCTCGCCCGGAGGGGAGGCTACGAGCAGTACTTC. The full variable domain, in which reference TRBV28 and TRBJ2-7 provide the parts outside the CDR3, is DVKVTQSSRYLVKRTGEKVFLECVQDMDHENMFWYRQDPGLGLRLIYFSYDVKMKEKGDIPEGYSVSREKKERFSLILESASTNQTSMYLCASTLARRGGYEQYFGPGTRLTVT.

CDR3 nucleotide sequence: TGCGCCAGCAGCCAAGATGCGGGGGACACCTACAATGAGCAGTTCTTC. Encoded protein: CASSQDAGDTYNEQFF. This chain uses TRBV4-3 with TRBJ2-1, with D maybe TRBD2 (7 bases). V dropped 0 bases and J dropped 2 bases, with 11 bases sitting between them. The length of the CDR3 is 16 residues. Germline V gives CDR1 LGHNA, CDR2 YSLEER.

The chain links TRBV28 to TRBJ1-2; D perhaps matches TRBD1 (6 bases). This CDR3 comprises 15 residues. V lost 4 bases, J lost 6 bases, and 18 bases lay in between. Germline CDR1 MDHEN, CDR2 SYDVKM. The CDR3 protein is CASSYQGQAWDGYTF. DNA for the CDR3: TGTGCCAGCAGTTACCAGGGGCAGGCTTGGGATGGCTACACCTTC.

This clonotype has ten or more counts. This chain uses TRBV12-3 or TRBV12-4 with TRBJ2-5; possible D gene TRBD2, 7 bases. The CDR3 has 15 residues. The germline V and J ends were trimmed by 1 base and 7 bases, with 16 bases remaining between them. The CDR3 spells CASSLGGGPAGTQYF. CDR3 nucleotides: TGTGCCAGCAGTTTAGGGGGGGGCCCGGCTGGGACCCAGTACTTC.

As concerns this clonotype: A single base separates this from a much larger clone, so it may be a read error. J is TRBJ2-7 and V is TRBV10-3, with unresolved D. The CDR3 is made up of 11 amino acids. Germline V gene data show CDR1 as ENHRY and CDR2 as SYGVKD. The CDR3 spells CAVSSSFEQYF. The CDR3 coding sequence is TGTGCCGTCAGTTCCTCTTTCGAGCAGTACTTC.